These 19 T cell receptor beta chains were sequenced from one sample in a study of cytomegalovirus exposure and HLA in healthy donors. Primers: 60 Vbeta forward and 13 Jbeta reverse. Here immunoSEQ multiplex PCR was the method, and the copy in TCRdb shows in-frame clones only, minus some. This repertoire comprises around 210,000 clones; its ten largest clones make up about 0.9%. Material: PBMCs. These receptors came from a woman in her 30s in good health and CMV-seropositive.

The gene calls are TRBV5-1 and TRBJ1-4, with D uncertain. The CDR3 loop spans 14 amino acids. V shed 4 bases and J shed 0 bases, with 7 bases lying between them. Germline V gene lookup returns CDR1 SGHRS and CDR2 YFSETQ. The CDR3 loop reads CASSPYATNEKLFF. The CDR3 DNA sequence: TGCGCCAGCAGCCCTTATGCAACTAATGAAAAACTGTTTTTT.

The CDR3 spells CASSIRLAGGPEYF. In nucleotides, the CDR3 is TGTGCCAGCAGTATAAGGCTAGCGGGGGGGCCAGAGTATTTT. This sequence joins TRBV27 and TRBJ2-3; 12 positions match TRBD2. The germline gives CDR1 MNHEY, CDR2 SMNVEV (reference sequence). The CDR3 covers 14 residues. V trimming: 5 bases; J trimming: 13 bases; junction bases outside the gene matches: 10.

The V gene is TRBV15, the J gene TRBJ1-1, with D possibly being TRBD1 (6 bases). CDR1 is LNHNV, CDR2 YYDKDF, per germline (reference sequence). The CDR3 has 15 amino acids. V gave up 6 bases and J gave up 6 bases, with 20 bases separating them. CDR3 coding DNA: TGTGCCACCAGGGACAGTCTCTTGAACACTGCTGAAGCTTTCTTT. It yields the protein CATRDSLLNTAEAFF.

This chain joins TRBV11-1 and TRBJ1-5; TRBD1 matches at 8 bases. CDR1 is SGHAT and CDR2 is FQDESV in the germline V gene (reference sequence). The CDR3 is made up of 17 amino acids. J gave up 3 bases and V 4 bases, and 11 bases lay outside the gene matches. For the CDR3, the DNA is TGTGCCAGCAGCTGGACGCCGGGACAGGAGCCCAATCAGCCCCAGCATTTT. Amino acids: CASSWTPGQEPNQPQHF.

About this clone itself: The identical CDR3 is also encoded by other nucleotide sequences in the sample. This rearrangement joins TRBV5-6 to TRBJ1-5, with D possibly being TRBD1 (6 bases). The CDR3 spans 16 residues. V was clipped by 1 base and J by 1 base, with 12 bases between them. Germline CDR1 reads SGHDT; CDR2 reads YYEEEE. The CDR3 sequence is CASSLMGAQSNQPQHF. The CDR3, as DNA: TGTGCCAGCAGCTTGATGGGGGCACAGAGCAATCAGCCCCAGCATTTT.

The J gene is TRBJ2-6, the V gene TRBV4-3; D perhaps matches TRBD1 (5 bases). The CDR3 sequence is 18 residues long. Trimming left V 1 base short and J 0 bases short, with 13 bases between. Germline V gene lookup returns CDR1 LGHNA and CDR2 YSLEER. The CDR3 spells CASSQGVTEPSGANVLTF. The CDR3 DNA follows: TGCGCCAGCAGCCAAGGGGTGACAGAACCCTCTGGGGCCAACGTCCTGACTTTC.

The V gene is TRBV4-3, the J gene TRBJ2-5; 10 nucleotides agree with TRBD2. The J call may be incorrect, as the DNA end agrees better with TRBJ2-7. CDR1 is LGHNA and CDR2 is YSLEER in the germline V gene. The CDR3 extends over 16 amino acids. The DNA for the CDR3 is TGCGCCAGCAGCCAAACTCGTCCTAGCGGGAGTTACGAGCAGTACTTC. As protein: CASSQTRPSGSYEQYF.

Concerning this clone: The junction shows a germline mismatch at one end, possibly a read error. V gene TRBV7-2 combines with J gene TRBJ2-3, with 7 bases aligning to TRBD1. This CDR3 contains 17 residues. Germline V gene data show CDR1 as SGHTA and CDR2 as FQGNSA. In nucleotides, the CDR3 is TGTGCCAGCAGCTTAGCGTTTTTGGGACAGAGCACAGGTACGCAGTATTTT. Protein: CASSLAFLGQSTGTQYF.

The chain joins TRBV14 to TRBJ2-1, with D perhaps matching TRBD1 (5 bases). Trimming removed 8 bases from V and 3 bases from J, with 8 bases in between. Germline CDR1 is SGHDN and CDR2 is FVKESK. The CDR3 spans 12 residues. This CDR3 reads CASQGLYNEQFF. Written as DNA, the CDR3 is TGTGCCAGCCAGGGCCTCTACAATGAGCAGTTCTTC. Supplemented by reference TRBV14 and TRBJ2-1, the full variable domain reads EAGVTQFPSHSVIEKGQTVTLRCDPISGHDNLYWYRRVMGKEIKFLLHFVKESKQDESGMPNNRFLAERTGGTYSTLKVQPAELEDSGVYFCASQGLYNEQFFGPGTRLTVL.

This chain uses TRBV6-1 with TRBJ1-4; D uncertain. Germline V CDR1 and CDR2: MNHNS, SASEGT. This CDR3 has 12 amino acids. Trimming pared 5 bases from V and 8 bases from J, leaving 9 bases between. CDR3 sequence reads: CASSLSGEKLFF. In DNA, the CDR3 is TGTGCCAGCAGTCTGAGCGGAGAAAAACTGTTTTTT.

V is TRBV7-2 and J is TRBJ2-5; 15 nucleotides line up with TRBD2. Matching the DNA end better, TRBJ2-7 makes the J call doubtful. The CDR3 consists of 17 residues. Germline V gene lookup returns CDR1 SGHTA and CDR2 FQGNSA. The CDR3 nucleotides read TGTGCCAGCAGCCGGACTAGCGGGAGGGCTGTACTCTACGAGCAGTACTTC. Amino acids: CASSRTSGRAVLYEQYF.

The J gene is TRBJ1-5, the V gene TRBV25-1, with 7 bases that match TRBD1. The CDR3 runs to 14 residues. V was clipped by 2 bases and J by 5 bases; unmatched bases: 3. The germline gives CDR1 MGHDK, CDR2 SYGVNS. Here the CDR3 DNA reads TGTGCCAGCAGTGAACAGGGGGGATATCAGCCCCAGCATTTT. Its protein is CASSEQGGYQPQHF.

This chain joins TRBV25-1 and TRBJ2-3; 8 positions match TRBD2. Germline lookup yields CDR1 MGHDK and CDR2 SYGVNS. The CDR3 is 16 amino acids. With 2 bases clipped from V and 0 bases from J, the junction kept 4 bases outside the gene matches. CDR3 amino acids: CASSEKRGKSTDTQYF. The CDR3 nucleotides read TGTGCCAGCAGTGAAAAGCGGGGGAAAAGCACAGATACGCAGTATTTT.

V and J are TRBV12-1 and TRBJ2-3; the table's D call of TRBD2 was not tested on the DNA. TRBV12-1 is tagged as a pseudogene. The CDR3 loop spans 16 amino acids. For the CDR3, the DNA is TGTGCCAGCAGCTATGGACTAGCGGGGGGCACAGATACGCAGTATTTT. It specifies CASSYGLAGGTDTQYF.

The chain recombines TRBV10-3 with TRBJ1-2; TRBD1 is a possible D gene (6 bases). This CDR3 comprises 14 residues. V dropped 4 bases and J dropped 6 bases, with 15 bases sitting between them. Germline CDR1 and CDR2: ENHRY and SYGVKD. The CDR3 reads CAISVHRADDGYTF. The CDR3 nucleotides read TGTGCCATCAGTGTCCACAGGGCGGACGATGGCTACACCTTC.

This chain joins TRBV5-5 and TRBJ1-1; 8 nucleotides align to TRBD1. After removal of 2 bases from V and 5 bases from J, the junction contained 5 bases not matched to a gene. This CDR3 has 14 amino acids. Germline lookup yields CDR1 SGHKS and CDR2 YYEKEE (reference sequence). As DNA, the CDR3 is TGTGCCAGCAGCTTACGGACAGGGAATACTGAAGCTTTCTTT. Residues: CASSLRTGNTEAFF.

This CDR3 reads CASTRTSGRADTPGELFF. The CDR3 nucleotides read TGTGCCAGTACTAGGACTAGCGGGAGGGCCGATACTCCCGGGGAGCTGTTTTTT. The chain has TRBV19 and TRBJ2-2; 15 bases match TRBD2. Germline V gene sequence: CDR1 LNHDA, CDR2 SQIVND (reference sequence). The CDR3 is made up of 18 amino acids. Unmatched junction bases numbered 12, after V lost 7 bases and J lost 6 bases.

The V call is TRBV10-3, the J call TRBJ2-5; 14 bases are a match to TRBD2. The CDR3 runs to 17 residues. V lost 2 bases, J lost 6 bases, and 8 bases stayed unmatched. The V gene's germline CDR1 is ENHRY and CDR2 SYGVKD. CDR3 in amino acids: CAISEGTSGSGVQTQYF. CDR3 in DNA: TGTGCCATCAGTGAGGGGACTAGCGGGAGTGGGGTGCAGACCCAGTACTTC.

The CDR3 reads CASSGAGQINGYTF. In DNA, the CDR3 is TGTGCCAGCAGTGGGGCAGGGCAAATTAATGGCTACACCTTC. The V call is TRBV2, the J call TRBJ1-2, with a weak D call TRBD1 (5 bases). CDR3 length equals 14 residues. V lost 4 bases to trimming and J lost 6 bases, with 15 bases between them. Germline V lookup: CDR1 SNHLY, CDR2 FYNNEI.